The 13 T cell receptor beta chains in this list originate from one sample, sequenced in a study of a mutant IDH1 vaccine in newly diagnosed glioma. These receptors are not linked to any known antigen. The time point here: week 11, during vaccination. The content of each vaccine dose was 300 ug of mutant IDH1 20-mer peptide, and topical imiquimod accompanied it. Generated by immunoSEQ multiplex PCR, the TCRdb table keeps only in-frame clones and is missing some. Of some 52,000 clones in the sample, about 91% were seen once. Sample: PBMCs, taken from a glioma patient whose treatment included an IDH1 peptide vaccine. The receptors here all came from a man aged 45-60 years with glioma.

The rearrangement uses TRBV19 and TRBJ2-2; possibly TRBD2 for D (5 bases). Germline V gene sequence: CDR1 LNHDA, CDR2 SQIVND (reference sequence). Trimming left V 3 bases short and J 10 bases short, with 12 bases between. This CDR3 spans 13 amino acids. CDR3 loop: CASSIFSGKELFF. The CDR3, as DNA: TGTGCCAGTAGTATTTTCTCGGGGAAGGAGCTGTTTTTT.

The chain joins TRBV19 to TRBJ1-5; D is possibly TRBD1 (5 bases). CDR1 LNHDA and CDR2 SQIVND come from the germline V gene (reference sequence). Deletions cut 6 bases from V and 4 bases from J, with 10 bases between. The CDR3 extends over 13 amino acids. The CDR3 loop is CASSPQGNQPQHF. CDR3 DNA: TGTGCCAGTAGCCCCCAGGGTAATCAGCCCCAGCATTTT.

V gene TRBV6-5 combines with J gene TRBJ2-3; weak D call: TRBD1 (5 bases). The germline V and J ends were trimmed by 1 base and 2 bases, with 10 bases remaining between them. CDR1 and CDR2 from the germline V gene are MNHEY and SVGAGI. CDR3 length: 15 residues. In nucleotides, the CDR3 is TGTGCCAGCAGTTACTATCAGGGATTCACAGATACGCAGTATTTT. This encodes CASSYYQGFTDTQYF.

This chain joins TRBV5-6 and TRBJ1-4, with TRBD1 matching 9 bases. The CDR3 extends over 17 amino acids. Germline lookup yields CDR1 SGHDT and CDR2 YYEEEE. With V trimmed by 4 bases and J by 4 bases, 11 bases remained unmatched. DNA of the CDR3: TGTGCCAGCAGCGTGGTTGGTTGGGACAGGGATAATGAAAAACTGTTTTTT. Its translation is CASSVVGWDRDNEKLFF.

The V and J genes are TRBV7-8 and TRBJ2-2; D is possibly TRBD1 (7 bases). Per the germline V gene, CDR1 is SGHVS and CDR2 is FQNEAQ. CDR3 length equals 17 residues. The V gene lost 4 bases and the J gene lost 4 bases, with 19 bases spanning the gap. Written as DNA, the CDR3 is TGTGCCAGCAGCTCCGGAGGGACAGCCCTAAGCACCGGGGAGCTGTTTTTT. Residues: CASSSGGTALSTGELFF.

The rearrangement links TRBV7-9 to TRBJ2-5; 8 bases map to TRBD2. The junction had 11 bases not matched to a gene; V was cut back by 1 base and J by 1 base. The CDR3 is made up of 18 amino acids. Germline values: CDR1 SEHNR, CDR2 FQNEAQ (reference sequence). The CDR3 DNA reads TGTGCCAGCAGCTTAGGTTTCGGACTAGCAGCCCTCCAAGAGACCCAGTACTTC. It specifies CASSLGFGLAALQETQYF.

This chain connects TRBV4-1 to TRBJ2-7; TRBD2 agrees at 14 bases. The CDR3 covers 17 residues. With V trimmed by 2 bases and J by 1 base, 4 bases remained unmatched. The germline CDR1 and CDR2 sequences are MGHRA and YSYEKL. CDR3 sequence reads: CASSQRGLAGGSYEQYF. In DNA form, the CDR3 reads TGCGCCAGCAGCCAACGAGGACTAGCGGGAGGATCCTACGAGCAGTACTTC.

CDR3 sequence (DNA): TGTGCCAGCAGTTTCTACGGACAGTGGAACACTGAAGCTTTCTTT. It specifies CASSFYGQWNTEAFF. The chain uses TRBV27 and TRBJ1-1; D might be TRBD1 (6 bases). The germline V gene encodes CDR1 MNHEY and CDR2 SMNVEV (reference sequence). The V end lost 3 bases, the J end lost 1 base, and 12 bases lay between the germline ends. CDR3 length: 15 amino acids.

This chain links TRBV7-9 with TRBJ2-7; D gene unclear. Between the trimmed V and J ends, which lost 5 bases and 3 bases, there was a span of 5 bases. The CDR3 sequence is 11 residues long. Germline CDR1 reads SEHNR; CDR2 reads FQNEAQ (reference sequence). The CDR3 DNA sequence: TGTGCCAGCAGCCTCGACTACGAGCAGTACTTC. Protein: CASSLDYEQYF.

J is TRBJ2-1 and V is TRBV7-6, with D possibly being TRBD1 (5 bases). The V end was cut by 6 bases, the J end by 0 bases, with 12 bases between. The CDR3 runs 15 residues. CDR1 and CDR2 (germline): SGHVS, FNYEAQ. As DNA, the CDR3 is TGTGCCAGCAGTATAGGGGCCAGCTCCTACAATGAGCAGTTCTTC. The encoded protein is CASSIGASSYNEQFF.

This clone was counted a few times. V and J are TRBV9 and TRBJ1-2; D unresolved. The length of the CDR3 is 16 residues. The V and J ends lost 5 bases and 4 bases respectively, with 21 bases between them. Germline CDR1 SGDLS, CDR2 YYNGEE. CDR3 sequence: CASSVAADSSGYGYTF. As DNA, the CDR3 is TGTGCCAGCAGTGTTGCGGCAGACTCGTCAGGCTATGGCTACACCTTC.

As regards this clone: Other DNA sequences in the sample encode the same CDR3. CDR3 protein: CAISGGATDTQYF. In nucleotides, the CDR3 is TGTGCCATCAGTGGCGGAGCCACAGATACGCAGTATTTT. The chain uses TRBV10-3 and TRBJ2-3, with D unclear. The CDR3 spans 13 residues. V was pared by 4 bases and J by 2 bases, with 7 bases between. Germline CDR1 is ENHRY and CDR2 is SYGVKD.

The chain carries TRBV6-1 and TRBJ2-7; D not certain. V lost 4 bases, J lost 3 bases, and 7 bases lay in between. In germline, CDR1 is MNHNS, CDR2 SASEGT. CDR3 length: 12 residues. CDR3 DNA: TGTGCCAGCAGTGTAGACGACTACGAGCAGTACTTC. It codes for CASSVDDYEQYF.